This T cell receptor beta chain is from a study of T cell changes during pregnancy in multiple sclerosis (dated 2019 in TCRdb). Background on the whole study: In women with multiple sclerosis, the researchers looked at how the T cell repertoire shifted as pregnancy progressed.

For CDR1 and CDR2, the germline V gene lists SGHDT and YYEEEE. The CDR3 sequence holds 13 residues, the cysteine and phenylalanine included. The only DNA kept is the CDR3, 39 bases in frame from the first base. The germline V and J ends show losses of 3 bases and 4 bases respectively, and no gene match explains 2 bases of the junction. About this clone itself: The antigen it binds to is not known. The input lacks base qualities; no much larger clone sits a single base away.

The library came from the immunoSEQ multiplex PCR assay. TCRdb's version of the immuneACCESS table is confined to in-frame rearrangements and falls short of the full clone set. An unresolved V gene accounts for under half of the shortfall where checked; the remainder is of unknown origin. The sample contains tens of thousands of clones, roughly 88% of them found a single time. Roughly 1.5% of the sample is taken by the ten largest. The sequences come from peripheral blood, collected in the third trimester of pregnancy. This TCR was sampled from a female donor with multiple sclerosis, enrolled in a pregnancy study. The chain is assembled from TRBV5-6 and TRBJ2-5; a stretch of 8 junction bases matches TRBD1. The DNA is as follows: TGTGCCAGCAGCTACGACAGGGGAGAGACCCAGTACTTC. Its protein is CASSYDRGETQYF.